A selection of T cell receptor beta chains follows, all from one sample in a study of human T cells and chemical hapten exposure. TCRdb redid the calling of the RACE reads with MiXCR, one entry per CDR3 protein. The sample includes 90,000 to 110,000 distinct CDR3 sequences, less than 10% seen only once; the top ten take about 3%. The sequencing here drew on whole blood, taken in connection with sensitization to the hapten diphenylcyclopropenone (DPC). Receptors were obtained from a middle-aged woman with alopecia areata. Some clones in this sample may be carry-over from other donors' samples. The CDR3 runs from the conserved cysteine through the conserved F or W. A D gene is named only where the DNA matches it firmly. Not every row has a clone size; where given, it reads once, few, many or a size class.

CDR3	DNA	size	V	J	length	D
CSAHPTGPNSPLHF	TGCAGTGCCCACCCAACAGGACCGAATTCACCCCTCCACTTT	NA	TRBV20-1	TRBJ1-6	14	NA
CATSPRRGYEQYF	TGTGCCACCAGCCCCCGCCGTGGCTACGAGCAGTACTTC	many	TRBV15	TRBJ2-7	13	NA
CASSFSGGNQETQYF	TGTGCCAGCAGCTTTAGCGGGGGGAACCAAGAGACCCAGTACTTC	many	TRBV7-2	TRBJ2-5	15	TRBD2
CASSGFAAGKETQYF	TGTGCCAGCAGTGGCTTTGCGGCGGGGAAGGAGACCCAGTACTTC	many	TRBV6-2/TRBV6-3	TRBJ2-5	15	NA
CASNGTVFSGNTIYF	TGTGCCAGCAACGGGACGGTATTTTCTGGAAACACCATATATTTT	few	TRBV6-4	TRBJ1-3	15	NA
CASTHDRSSGNTIYF	TGTGCCAGCACCCACGACCGGAGCTCTGGAAACACCATATATTTT	many	TRBV28	TRBJ1-3	15	NA
CSARGPGAHEQYF	TGCAGTGCTAGAGGTCCGGGAGCTCACGAGCAGTACTTC	many	TRBV20-1	TRBJ2-7	13	NA
CAISPDVGADTQYF	TGTGCCATCAGCCCTGATGTAGGGGCAGATACGCAGTATTTT	many	TRBV10-3	TRBJ2-3	14	NA
CASSFRGVTDEAFF	TGTGCCAGCAGCTTCCGAGGGGTTACCGATGAAGCTTTCTTT	many	TRBV7-9	TRBJ1-1	14	NA
CASRGVNQPQHF	TGTGCCAGCCGAGGGGTAAATCAGCCCCAGCATTTT	few	TRBV6-6	TRBJ1-5	12	NA
CASSFGTGNNEQFF	TGTGCCAGCAGTTTCGGGACAGGGAACAATGAGCAGTTCTTC	NA	TRBV12-3/TRBV12-4	TRBJ2-1	14	TRBD1
CASSRAHQVDYGYTF	TGTGCCAGCTCGAGGGCCCATCAAGTTGACTATGGCTACACCTTC	NA	TRBV6-5	TRBJ1-2	15	NA
CSASYGGAHEQYF	TGCAGTGCTAGTTACGGGGGGGCCCACGAGCAGTACTTC	NA	TRBV20-1	TRBJ2-7	13	TRBD2
CAWRGLGQQNIQYF	TGTGCCTGGAGAGGCCTGGGGCAGCAAAACATTCAGTACTTC	NA	TRBV30	TRBJ2-4	14	NA
CASSGDRGWAQAFF	TGTGCCAGCAGTGGGGACAGGGGGTGGGCTCAAGCTTTCTTT	many	TRBV27	TRBJ1-1	14	TRBD1
CSVGAGSETQYF	TGCAGCGTCGGGGCAGGATCAGAGACCCAGTACTTC	many	TRBV29-1	TRBJ2-5	12	NA
CSVVIGNTDTQYF	TGCAGCGTTGTTATAGGGAACACAGATACGCAGTATTTT	few	TRBV29-1	TRBJ2-3	13	NA
CASRTSGGPNEQYF	TGTGCCAGCAGAACCTCCGGGGGCCCTAACGAGCAGTACTTC	many	TRBV6-5	TRBJ2-7	14	NA
CASSQGAIQETQYF	TGTGCCAGCAGCCAAGGGGCGATCCAAGAGACCCAGTACTTC	NA	TRBV3-1	TRBJ2-5	14	NA
CSAIANTEAFF	TGCAGCGCAATTGCGAACACTGAAGCTTTCTTT	few	TRBV20-1	TRBJ1-1	11	NA
CASSPPRWSTDTQYF	TGTGCCAGCAGCCCCCCCCGGTGGAGCACAGATACGCAGTATTTT	few	TRBV7-2	TRBJ2-3	15	NA
CATSDTQGAGTEAFF	TGTGCCACCAGTGACACACAGGGGGCCGGCACTGAAGCTTTCTTT	many	TRBV24-1	TRBJ1-1	15	TRBD1